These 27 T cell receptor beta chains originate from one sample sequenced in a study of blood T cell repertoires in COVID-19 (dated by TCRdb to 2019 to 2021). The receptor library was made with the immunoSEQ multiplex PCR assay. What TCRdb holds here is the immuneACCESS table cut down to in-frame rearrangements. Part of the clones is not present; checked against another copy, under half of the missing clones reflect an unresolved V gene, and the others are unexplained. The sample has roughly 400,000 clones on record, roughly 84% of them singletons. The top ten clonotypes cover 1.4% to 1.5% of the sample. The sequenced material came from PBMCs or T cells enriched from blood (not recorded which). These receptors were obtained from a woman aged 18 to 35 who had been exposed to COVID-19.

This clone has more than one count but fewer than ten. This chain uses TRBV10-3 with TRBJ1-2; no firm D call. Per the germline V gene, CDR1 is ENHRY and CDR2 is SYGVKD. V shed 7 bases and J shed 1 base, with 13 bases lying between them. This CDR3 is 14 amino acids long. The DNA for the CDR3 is TGTGCCATCAAACCTAACAGCAATAACTATGGCTACACCTTC. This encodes CAIKPNSNNYGYTF.

The CDR3 DNA is TGCACCAGCAGCCAAGGAGTACAGGGAGACCCCTACGAGCAGTACTTC. This codes for CTSSQGVQGDPYEQYF. The chain employs TRBV1 and TRBJ2-7; the DNA was not used to check the table's D call, TRBD1. TRBV1 is a known pseudogene. The CDR3 totals 16 residues.

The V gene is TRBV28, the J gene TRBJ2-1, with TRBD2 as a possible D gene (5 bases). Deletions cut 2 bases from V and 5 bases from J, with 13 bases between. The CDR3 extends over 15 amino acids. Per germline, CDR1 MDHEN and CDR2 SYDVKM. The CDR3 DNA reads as TGTGCCAGCAGTTTAGTGTCTAGCCGACACAATGAGCAGTTCTTC. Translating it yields CASSLVSSRHNEQFF.

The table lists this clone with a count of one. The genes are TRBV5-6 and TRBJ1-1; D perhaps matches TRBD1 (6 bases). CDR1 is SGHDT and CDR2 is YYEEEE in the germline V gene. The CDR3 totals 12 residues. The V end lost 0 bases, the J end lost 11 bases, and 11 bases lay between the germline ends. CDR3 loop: CASSLGGGAAFF. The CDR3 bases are TGTGCCAGCAGCTTGGGCGGGGGCGCGGCTTTCTTT.

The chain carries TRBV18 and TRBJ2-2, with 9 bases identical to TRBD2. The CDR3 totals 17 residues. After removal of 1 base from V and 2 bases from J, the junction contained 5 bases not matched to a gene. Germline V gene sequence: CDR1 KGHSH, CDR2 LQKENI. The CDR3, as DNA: TGTGCCAGCTCACCACTTGCTAGCGGGGTAAACACCGGGGAGCTGTTTTTT. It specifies CASSPLASGVNTGELFF.

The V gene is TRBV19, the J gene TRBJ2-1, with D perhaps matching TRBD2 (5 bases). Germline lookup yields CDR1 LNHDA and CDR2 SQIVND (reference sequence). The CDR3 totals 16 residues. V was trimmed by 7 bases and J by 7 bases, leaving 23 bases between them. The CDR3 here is CASISSDSFIPNEQFF. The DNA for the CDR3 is TGTGCCAGTATATCTTCGGACTCCTTTATCCCAAATGAGCAGTTCTTC.

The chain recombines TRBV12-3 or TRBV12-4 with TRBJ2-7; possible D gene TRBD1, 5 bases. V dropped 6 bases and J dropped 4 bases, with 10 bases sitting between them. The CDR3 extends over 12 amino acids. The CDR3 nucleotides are TGTGCCAGCAGCTCGACAGAGTACGAGCAGTACTTC. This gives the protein CASSSTEYEQYF.

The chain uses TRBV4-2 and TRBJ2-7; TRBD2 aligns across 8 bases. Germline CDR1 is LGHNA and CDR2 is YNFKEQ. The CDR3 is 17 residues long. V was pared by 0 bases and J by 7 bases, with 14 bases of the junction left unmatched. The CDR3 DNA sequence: TGTGCCAGCAGCCAAGATTGGGCGGGGGGATCGCTTTGGGAGCAGTACTTC. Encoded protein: CASSQDWAGGSLWEQYF.

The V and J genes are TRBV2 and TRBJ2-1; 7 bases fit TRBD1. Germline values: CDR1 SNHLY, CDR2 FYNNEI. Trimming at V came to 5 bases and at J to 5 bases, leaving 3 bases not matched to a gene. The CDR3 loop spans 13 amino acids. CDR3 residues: CASSRTGDNEQFF. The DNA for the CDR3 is TGTGCCAGCAGTCGCACAGGGGACAATGAGCAGTTCTTC.

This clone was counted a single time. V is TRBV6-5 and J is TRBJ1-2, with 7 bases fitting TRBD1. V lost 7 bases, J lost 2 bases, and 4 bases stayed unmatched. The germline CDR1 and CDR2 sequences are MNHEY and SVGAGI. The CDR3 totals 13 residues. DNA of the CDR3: TGTGCCAGCACTCAACAGGGGAACTATGGCTACACCTTC. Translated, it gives CASTQQGNYGYTF.

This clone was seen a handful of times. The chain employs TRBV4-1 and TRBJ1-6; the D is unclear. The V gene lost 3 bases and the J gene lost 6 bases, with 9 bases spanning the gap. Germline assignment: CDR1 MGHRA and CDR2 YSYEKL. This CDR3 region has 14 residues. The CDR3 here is CASSHGEFNSPLHF. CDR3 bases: TGCGCCAGCAGCCACGGTGAATTTAATTCACCCCTCCACTTT.

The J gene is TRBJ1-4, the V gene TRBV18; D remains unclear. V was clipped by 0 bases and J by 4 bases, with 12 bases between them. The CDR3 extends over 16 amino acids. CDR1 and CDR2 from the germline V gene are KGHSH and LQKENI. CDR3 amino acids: CASSPPFAALNEKLFF. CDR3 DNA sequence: TGTGCCAGCTCACCACCGTTTGCGGCCCTTAATGAAAAACTGTTTTTT.

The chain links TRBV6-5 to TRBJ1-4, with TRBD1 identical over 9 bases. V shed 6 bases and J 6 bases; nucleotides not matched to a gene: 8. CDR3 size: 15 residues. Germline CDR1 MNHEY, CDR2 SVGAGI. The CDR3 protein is CASSQTGGAYEKLFF. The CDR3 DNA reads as TGTGCCAGCAGCCAAACAGGGGGCGCATATGAAAAACTGTTTTTT.

CDR3: CASREPTEAFF. CDR3 coding DNA: TGTGCCAGCAGGGAGCCCACTGAAGCTTTCTTT. The chain has TRBV6-6 and TRBJ1-1; no clear D. The CDR3 is 11 amino acids. The V gene's germline CDR1 is MNHNY and CDR2 SVGAGI (reference sequence). V was cut by 6 bases and J by 4 bases, with 6 bases left in between.

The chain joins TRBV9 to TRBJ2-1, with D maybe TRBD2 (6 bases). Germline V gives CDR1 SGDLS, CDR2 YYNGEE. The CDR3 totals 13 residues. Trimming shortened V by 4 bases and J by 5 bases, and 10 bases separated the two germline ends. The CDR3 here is CASSSSVHNEQFF. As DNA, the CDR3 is TGTGCCAGCAGCTCTAGCGTTCACAATGAGCAGTTCTTC.

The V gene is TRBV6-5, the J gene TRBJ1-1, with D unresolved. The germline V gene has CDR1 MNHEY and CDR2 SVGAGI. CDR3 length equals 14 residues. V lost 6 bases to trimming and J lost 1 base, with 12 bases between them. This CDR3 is CASRPRLRNTEAFF. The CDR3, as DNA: TGTGCCAGCAGACCCCGACTGAGGAACACTGAAGCTTTCTTT.

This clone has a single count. CDR3 DNA: TGTGCCAGCTCACCCCGCGTAGAGATGGCTAATGAAAAACTGTTTTTT. Translated: CASSPRVEMANEKLFF. The chain couples TRBV18 to TRBJ1-4, with D hard to call. The CDR3 sequence is 16 residues long. The V and J ends lost 3 bases and 3 bases respectively, with 14 bases between them. Germline values: CDR1 KGHSH, CDR2 LQKENI.

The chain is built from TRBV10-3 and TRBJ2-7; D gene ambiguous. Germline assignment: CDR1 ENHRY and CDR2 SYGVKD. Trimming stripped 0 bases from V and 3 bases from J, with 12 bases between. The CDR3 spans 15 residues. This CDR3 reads CAISESTDGDYEQYF. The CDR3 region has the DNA TGTGCCATCAGTGAGTCAACCGACGGAGACTACGAGCAGTACTTC.

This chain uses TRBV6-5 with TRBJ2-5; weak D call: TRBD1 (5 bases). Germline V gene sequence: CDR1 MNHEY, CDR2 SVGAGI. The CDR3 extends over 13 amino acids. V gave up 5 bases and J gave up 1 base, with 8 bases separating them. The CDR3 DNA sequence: TGTGCCAGCAGTAGGACACGCCAAGAGACCCAGTACTTC. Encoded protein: CASSRTRQETQYF.

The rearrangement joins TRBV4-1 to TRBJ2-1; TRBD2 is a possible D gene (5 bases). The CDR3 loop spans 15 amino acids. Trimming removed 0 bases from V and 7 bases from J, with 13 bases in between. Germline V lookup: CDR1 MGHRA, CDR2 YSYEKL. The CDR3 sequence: CASSQDPIRGNEQFF. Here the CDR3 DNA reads TGCGCCAGCAGCCAAGATCCCATTCGGGGAAATGAGCAGTTCTTC.

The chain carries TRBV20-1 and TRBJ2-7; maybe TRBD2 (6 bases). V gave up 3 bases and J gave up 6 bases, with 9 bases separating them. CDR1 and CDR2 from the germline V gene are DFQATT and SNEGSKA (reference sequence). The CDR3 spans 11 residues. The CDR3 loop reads CSAREEGEQYF. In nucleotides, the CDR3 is TGCAGTGCTAGGGAGGAGGGCGAGCAGTACTTC.

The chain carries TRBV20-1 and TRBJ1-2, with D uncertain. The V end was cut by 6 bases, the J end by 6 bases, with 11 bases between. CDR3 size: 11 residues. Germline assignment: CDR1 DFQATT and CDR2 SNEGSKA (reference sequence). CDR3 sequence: CSAPSPDGYTF. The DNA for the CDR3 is TGCAGTGCGCCGTCCCCGGATGGCTACACCTTC.

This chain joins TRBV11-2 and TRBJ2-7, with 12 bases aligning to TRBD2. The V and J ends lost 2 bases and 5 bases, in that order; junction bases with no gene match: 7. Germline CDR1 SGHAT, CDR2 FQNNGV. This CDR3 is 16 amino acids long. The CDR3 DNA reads TGTGCCAGCAGCTTAAGACTAGCGGGAGTTGCCCACGAGCAGTACTTC. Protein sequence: CASSLRLAGVAHEQYF.

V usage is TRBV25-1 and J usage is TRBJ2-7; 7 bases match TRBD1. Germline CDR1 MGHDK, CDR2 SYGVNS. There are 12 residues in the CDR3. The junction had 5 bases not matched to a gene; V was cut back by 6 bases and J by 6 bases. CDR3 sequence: CASSAGGPEQYF. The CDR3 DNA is TGTGCCAGCAGCGCAGGGGGACCCGAGCAGTACTTC.

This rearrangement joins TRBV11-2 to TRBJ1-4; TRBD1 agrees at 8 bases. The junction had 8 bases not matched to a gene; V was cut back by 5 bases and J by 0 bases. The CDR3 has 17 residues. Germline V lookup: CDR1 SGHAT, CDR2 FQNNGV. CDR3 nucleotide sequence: TGTGCCAGCAGCATAGGACAGGGTGAATCAACTAATGAAAAACTGTTTTTT. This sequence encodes CASSIGQGESTNEKLFF.

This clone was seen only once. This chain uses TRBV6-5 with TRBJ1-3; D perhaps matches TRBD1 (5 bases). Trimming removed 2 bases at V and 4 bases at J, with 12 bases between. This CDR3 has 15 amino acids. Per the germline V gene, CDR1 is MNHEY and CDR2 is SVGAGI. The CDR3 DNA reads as TGTGCCAGCAGTTACGGGGGGACGGAGGGAAACACCATATATTTT. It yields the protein CASSYGGTEGNTIYF.

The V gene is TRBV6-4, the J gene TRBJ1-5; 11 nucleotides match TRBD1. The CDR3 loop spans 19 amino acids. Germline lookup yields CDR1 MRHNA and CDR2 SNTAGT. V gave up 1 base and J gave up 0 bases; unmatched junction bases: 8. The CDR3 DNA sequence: TGTGCCAGCAGTGACTTTGCGGGACAGGGGGACCGTAGCAATCAGCCCCAGCATTTT. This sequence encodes CASSDFAGQGDRSNQPQHF.